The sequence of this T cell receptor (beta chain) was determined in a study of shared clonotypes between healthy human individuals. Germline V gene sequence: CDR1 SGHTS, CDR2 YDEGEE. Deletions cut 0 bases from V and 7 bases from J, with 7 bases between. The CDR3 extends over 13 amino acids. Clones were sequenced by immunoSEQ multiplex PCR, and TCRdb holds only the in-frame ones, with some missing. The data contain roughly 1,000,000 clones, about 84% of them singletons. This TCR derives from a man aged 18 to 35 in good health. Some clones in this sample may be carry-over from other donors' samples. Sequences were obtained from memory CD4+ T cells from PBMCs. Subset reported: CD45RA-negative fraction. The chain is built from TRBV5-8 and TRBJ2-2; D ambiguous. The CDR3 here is CASSLGWVGELFF. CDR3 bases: TGTGCCAGCAGCTTGGGATGGGTCGGGGAGCTGTTTTTT.